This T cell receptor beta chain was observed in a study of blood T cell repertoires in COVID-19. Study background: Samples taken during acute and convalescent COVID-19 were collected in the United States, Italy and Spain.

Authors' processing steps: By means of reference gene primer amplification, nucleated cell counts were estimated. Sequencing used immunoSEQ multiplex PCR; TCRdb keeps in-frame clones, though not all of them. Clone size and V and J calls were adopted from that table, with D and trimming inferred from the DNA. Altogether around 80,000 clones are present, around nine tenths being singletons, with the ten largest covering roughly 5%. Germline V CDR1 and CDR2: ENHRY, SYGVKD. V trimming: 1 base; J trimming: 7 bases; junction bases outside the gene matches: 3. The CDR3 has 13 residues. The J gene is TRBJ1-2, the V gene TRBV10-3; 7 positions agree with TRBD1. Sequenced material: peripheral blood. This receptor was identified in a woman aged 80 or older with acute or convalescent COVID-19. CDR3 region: CAISELAGGGYTF. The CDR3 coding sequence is TGTGCCATCAGTGAGTTGGCAGGGGGTGGCTACACCTTC.